The 28 T cell receptor beta chains given below trace back to one sample, sequenced in a study of T cell responses to AZD1222 COVID-19 vaccine. Sequenced by immunoSEQ multiplex PCR; TCRdb stores in-frame clones only, minus some. Of over 100,000 clones listed, 85% to 90% are singletons. The sequencing used peripheral blood, collected on day 0 of AZD1222 vaccination. The source is an adult in good health.

This clone was detected only once. The V and J genes are TRBV13 and TRBJ1-1; no clear D gene. Between the trimmed V and J ends, which lost 5 bases and 8 bases, there was a span of 18 bases. The CDR3 is 14 amino acids. Germline CDR1 and CDR2: PRHDT and FYEKMQ (reference sequence). In DNA form, the CDR3 reads TGTGCCAGCAGCCAACGGGCAAGGTCGGCAGAAGCTTTCTTT. It yields the protein CASSQRARSAEAFF.

V and J are TRBV29-1 and TRBJ1-1; D gene ambiguous. This CDR3 has 12 residues. CDR1 SQVTM and CDR2 ANQGSEA come from the germline V gene. V was clipped by 4 bases and J by 1 base, with 7 bases between them. The CDR3 loop reads CSVGVTNTEAFF. The CDR3 nucleotides read TGCAGCGTTGGAGTAACGAACACTGAAGCTTTCTTT.

The J gene is TRBJ2-3, the V gene TRBV3-1 (or the pseudogene TRBV3-2); the D gene is possibly TRBD2 (6 bases). V lost 1 base to trimming and J lost 4 bases, with 12 bases between them. In germline, CDR1 is LGHDT, CDR2 YNNKEL (reference sequence). The CDR3 has 15 amino acids. The CDR3, as DNA: TGTGCCAGCAGCCAAGGTCCTGGAGGGGCAGATACGCAGTATTTT. This encodes CASSQGPGGADTQYF.

The V gene is TRBV18, the J gene TRBJ2-1, with D hard to call. Germline V gene data show CDR1 as KGHSH and CDR2 as LQKENI. The CDR3 runs 17 residues. V shed 0 bases and J shed 0 bases, with 12 bases lying between them. The DNA for the CDR3 is TGTGCCAGCTCACCACCTTGGCAGTTTAGCTCCTACAATGAGCAGTTCTTC. Protein: CASSPPWQFSSYNEQFF.

The chain employs TRBV18 and TRBJ2-7, with 7 bases matching TRBD1. CDR3 length: 15 amino acids. Germline values: CDR1 KGHSH, CDR2 LQKENI. J was trimmed by 4 bases and V by 5 bases; bases with no gene match: 11. The CDR3 bases are TGTGCCAGCTCATACCGAACCGGGACAGTTTACGAGCAGTACTTC. Translating it yields CASSYRTGTVYEQYF.

The CDR3 region is CASSGEGGTEAFF. As DNA, the CDR3 is TGTGCCAGCAGCGGGGAGGGGGGCACTGAAGCTTTCTTT. The chain links TRBV5-4 to TRBJ1-1, with D perhaps TRBD1 (6 bases). Trimming pared 4 bases from V and 4 bases from J, leaving 11 bases between. The germline CDR1 and CDR2 sequences are SGHNT and YYREEE (reference sequence). The CDR3 is 13 residues long.

This clone showed up just once. This sequence joins TRBV18 and TRBJ1-5; D remains unclear. From germline, CDR1 is KGHSH and CDR2 LQKENI. V was trimmed by 2 bases and J by 7 bases, leaving 15 bases between them. This CDR3 has 15 residues. CDR3 DNA: TGTGCCAGCTCACCAGTAACGGGCATGGGACAGCCCCAGCATTTT. It codes for CASSPVTGMGQPQHF.

The chain uses TRBV7-9 and TRBJ1-2, with TRBD1 as a possible D gene (5 bases). Trimming removed 1 base at V and 4 bases at J, with 13 bases between. Germline CDR1 is SEHNR and CDR2 is FQNEAQ (reference sequence). There are 15 residues in the CDR3. In nucleotides, the CDR3 is TGTGCCAGCAGCTTAGAGTGGGGCCCAGTCTATGGCTACACCTTC. Translated: CASSLEWGPVYGYTF.

J is TRBJ2-2 and V is TRBV24-1, with 10 bases that match TRBD1. Unmatched junction bases numbered 4, after V lost 7 bases and J lost 6 bases. The CDR3 has 14 amino acids. Germline CDR1 and CDR2: KGHDR and SFDVKD. DNA for the CDR3: TGTGCCACCAGGGGGACAGGGGAGGCCGGGGAGCTGTTTTTT. Translation gives CATRGTGEAGELFF.

V and J are TRBV28 and TRBJ1-3, with 7 nucleotides matching TRBD1. Germline V gives CDR1 MDHEN, CDR2 SYDVKM. The CDR3 totals 20 residues. The ends lost 6 bases at V and 0 bases at J; junction bases unmatched: 20. Written as DNA, the CDR3 is TGTGCCAGCAGCTCACCGTCGACAGGGCAAACCAAACCCTCTGGAAACACCATATATTTT. Its protein product is CASSSPSTGQTKPSGNTIYF.

This clone was seen once. The chain links TRBV7-2 to TRBJ2-7; D call uncertain. Germline V gene sequence: CDR1 SGHTA, CDR2 FQGNSA. CDR3 length equals 12 residues. Trimming pared 11 bases from V and 1 base from J, leaving 12 bases between. CDR3 sequence reads: CASSGDSYEQYF. CDR3 bases: TGTGCCTCGAGTGGGGATTCCTACGAGCAGTACTTC.

The rearrangement uses TRBV4-2 and TRBJ1-2, with D maybe TRBD1 (5 bases). The V end lost 4 bases, the J end lost 3 bases, and 15 bases lay between the germline ends. From germline, CDR1 is LGHNA and CDR2 YNFKEQ. The CDR3 is 15 amino acids. In DNA, the CDR3 is TGTGCCAGCAGCCGAGAGGGACCGTCTGACTATGGCTACACCTTC. Translation gives CASSREGPSDYGYTF.

This chain connects TRBV4-1 to TRBJ2-2; 8 bases are shared with TRBD1. Germline assignment: CDR1 MGHRA and CDR2 YSYEKL. The CDR3 has 15 amino acids. V gave up 5 bases and J gave up 8 bases; unmatched junction bases: 10. In nucleotides, the CDR3 is TGCGCCAGCAGCAAGGCAGGGGGCGCATTTGGGGAGCTGTTTTTT. Protein sequence: CASSKAGGAFGELFF.

The chain carries TRBV7-6 and TRBJ2-5, with TRBD1 identical over 7 bases. There are 16 residues in the CDR3. CDR1 SGHVS and CDR2 FNYEAQ come from the germline V gene. V was pared by 0 bases and J by 5 bases, with 9 bases of the junction left unmatched. The CDR3 is CASSLAPTGFIETQYF. In nucleotides, the CDR3 is TGTGCCAGCAGCTTAGCCCCGACAGGGTTTATTGAGACCCAGTACTTC.

V gene TRBV25-1 combines with J gene TRBJ1-2; no clear D. This CDR3 contains 13 residues. CDR1 and CDR2 from the germline V gene are MGHDK and SYGVNS. Trimming took off 5 bases at V and 8 bases at J, with 15 bases between the two ends. The CDR3, as DNA: TGTGCCAGCAGTCGAGGCACAAGCAAGGGCTACACCTTC. Its protein product is CASSRGTSKGYTF.

This chain joins TRBV3-1 (or the pseudogene TRBV3-2) and TRBJ1-4; 7 bases are a match to TRBD1. CDR3 length equals 13 residues. V lost 2 bases and J lost 8; bases outside the gene matches: 2. Germline CDR1 reads LGHDT; CDR2 reads YNNKEL (reference sequence). In nucleotides, the CDR3 is TGTGCCAGCAGCCAACAGGGGGGCGAAAAACTGTTTTTT. Translated: CASSQQGGEKLFF.

This clone was counted between two and nine times. The gene calls are TRBV7-2 and TRBJ2-7; TRBD1 might be the D (6 bases). CDR3 size: 13 residues. The V end lost 0 bases, the J end lost 3 bases, and 6 bases lay between the germline ends. Germline lookup yields CDR1 SGHTA and CDR2 FQGNSA. The CDR3 coding sequence is TGTGCCAGCAGCTTAGCAGGGGGCTACGAGCAGTACTTC. It translates to CASSLAGGYEQYF.

The rearrangement joins TRBV19 to TRBJ1-4; no clear D. Trimming shortened V by 4 bases and J by 0 bases, and 6 bases separated the two germline ends. The CDR3 totals 14 residues. Germline V gene data show CDR1 as LNHDA and CDR2 as SQIVND (reference sequence). CDR3 bases: TGTGCCAGTAGTAACGCTGCAACTAATGAAAAACTGTTTTTT. It specifies CASSNAATNEKLFF.

The V gene is TRBV6-5, the J gene TRBJ1-2; perhaps TRBD1 as D (6 bases). V lost 0 bases and J 4 bases, leaving 12 bases between the germline ends. CDR1 and CDR2 (germline): MNHEY, SVGAGI. This CDR3 comprises 15 residues. The CDR3 DNA reads TGTGCCAGCAGTTACTCAGAGGGACATAGCTATGGCTACACCTTC. This sequence encodes CASSYSEGHSYGYTF.

V gene TRBV21-1 combines with J gene TRBJ1-1. TRBV21-1 constitutes a pseudogene. CDR3 length: 17 residues. CDR3 in amino acids: CASSSRGSNGKPTEAFF. The CDR3 DNA follows: TGTGCCAGCAGCAGCCGGGGCTCTAACGGTAAACCCACTGAAGCTTTCTTT.

J is TRBJ2-2 and V is TRBV7-2; D ambiguous. V was trimmed by 4 bases and J by 4 bases, leaving 7 bases between them. This CDR3 is 13 amino acids long. The germline V gene encodes CDR1 SGHTA and CDR2 FQGNSA. This CDR3 is CASSSEVTGELFF. DNA of the CDR3: TGTGCCAGCAGCTCCGAAGTCACCGGGGAGCTGTTTTTT.

The genes are TRBV6-1 and TRBJ2-3; 7 nucleotides align to TRBD1. Germline V gene data show CDR1 as MNHNS and CDR2 as SASEGT. The V and J ends lost 3 bases and 4 bases, in that order; junction bases with no gene match: 7. The CDR3 sequence is 15 residues long. DNA for the CDR3: TGTGCCAGCAGTGATTCCGGGACAGTTGCAGATACGCAGTATTTT. Its protein is CASSDSGTVADTQYF.

The V gene is TRBV19, the J gene TRBJ2-4; possibly TRBD1 for D (6 bases). The germline V gene encodes CDR1 LNHDA and CDR2 SQIVND (reference sequence). Trimming removed 7 bases at V and 9 bases at J, with 13 bases between. This CDR3 region has 12 residues. CDR3 loop: CASIDRFSIQYF. The CDR3 DNA sequence: TGTGCCAGTATCGACAGGTTTAGCATTCAGTACTTC.

CDR3 coding DNA: TGTGCCAGCAGCGTTCAGGGGGATTATTCACCCCTCCACTTT. It specifies CASSVQGDYSPLHF. The rearrangement links TRBV9 to TRBJ1-6; TRBD1 matches at 7 bases. CDR1 and CDR2 (germline): SGDLS, YYNGEE. Trimming at V came to 2 bases and at J to 8 bases, leaving 4 bases not matched to a gene. This CDR3 contains 14 residues. Variable domain in full (rest from reference TRBV9 and TRBJ1-6): DSGVTQTPKHLITATGQRVTLRCSPRSGDLSVYWYQQSLDQGLQFLIQYYNGEERAKGNILERFSAQQFPDLHSELNLSSLELGDSALYFCASSVQGDYSPLHFGNGTRLTVT.

The J gene is TRBJ2-1, the V gene TRBV5-8; TRBD1 aligns across 9 bases. Trimming cost V 4 bases and J 1 base; bases outside gene matches: 3. Germline V gene sequence: CDR1 SGHTS, CDR2 YDEGEE. The CDR3 has 15 amino acids. Here the CDR3 DNA reads TGTGCCAGCAGCGCGACAGGGGGATCCTACAATGAGCAGTTCTTC. Residues: CASSATGGSYNEQFF. Full variable domain (missing parts from reference TRBV5-8 and TRBJ2-1): EAGVTQSPTHLIKTRGQQATLRCSPISGHTSVYWYQQALGLGLQFLLWYDEGEERNRGNFPPRFSGRQFPNYSSELNVNALELEDSALYLCASSATGGSYNEQFFGPGTRLTVL.

The rearrangement uses TRBV28 and TRBJ1-2; D not resolved. This CDR3 contains 15 residues. Germline V gives CDR1 MDHEN, CDR2 SYDVKM. The V end was cut by 7 bases, the J end by 0 bases, with 15 bases between. The CDR3 protein is CASNKPLGANYGYTF. The DNA for the CDR3 is TGTGCCAGCAACAAACCCTTGGGAGCTAACTATGGCTACACCTTC.

The chain couples TRBV6-5 to TRBJ1-4; D unresolved. This CDR3 region has 13 residues. Germline lookup yields CDR1 MNHEY and CDR2 SVGAGI. Trimming left V 8 bases short and J 4 bases short, with 11 bases between. CDR3 sequence: CASGRAYNEKLFF. The CDR3 bases are TGTGCCAGCGGGAGGGCATATAATGAAAAACTGTTTTTT.

As regards this clone: Other DNA variants within this sample encode the same CDR3. The gene calls are TRBV12-3 or TRBV12-4 and TRBJ2-5; D is unclear. The CDR3 is 11 amino acids. V shed 2 bases and J shed 5 bases, with 3 bases lying between them. CDR3 region: CASSLRETQYF. In DNA, the CDR3 is TGTGCCAGCAGTTTACGGGAGACCCAGTACTTC.